This T cell receptor beta chain appears in the sequencing data of a study of cytomegalovirus exposure and HLA in healthy donors (dated by TCRdb to 2016 to 2017). With respect to the entire study: According to an earlier analysis of 550 to 750 of the donors, about 179 million T cells yielded 120 million or so unique TCR beta sequences and around 280 Gb of sequence data. Roughly 290 gigabases of sequencing data and around 85 million unique TCR sequences made up an early release that covered approximately 700 HLA-typed donors. Among the approximately 400 genotyped donors, around 79% belonged to the genetic ancestry cluster associated with self-reported Caucasian donors. The study aimed to test whether cataloging public T cell receptors could reveal signatures of past pathogen exposure. The study profiled the T cell repertoires of fewer than 850 subjects by immunosequencing and related them to cytomegalovirus serostatus. A separate validation cohort of about 110 different subjects was used in addition to the roughly 640-subject first cohort. To predict cytomegalovirus infection status, the study combined high-throughput TCR immunosequencing, statistical association of individual TCRs with disease status, and machine learning. A later analysis re-analyzed previously published TCR beta repertoires from 550 to 700 donors and added high-resolution HLA genotyping to study TCR occurrence patterns. Rather than using new phenotypic data, the later analysis identified candidate immune exposures from TCR beta sequences and from how often those sequences occurred across donors. To decide whether each TCR beta V gene segment behaved as functional or pseudogenic, an earlier analysis of 587 of the donors relied on high-throughput TCR beta sequencing. Alongside the repertoire data, information on donor age, sex, ethnicity and CMV serostatus was compiled. A later genetic analysis used genome-wide SNP genotypes for 398 of the 666 donors, treating that subset as a discovery cohort. Every repertoire in the discovery cohort had been generated on one and the same sequencing platform. HLA typing included class I and class II loci at four-digit resolution. The number of typed donors differed by locus: about 620-630 for A, B, C, DRB1 and DQB1; approximately 530 for DQA1; roughly 600 for DPA1; and 400 to 480 for DPB1. Several DR-DQ haplotypes were treated as single units for association and clustering because of strong linkage in the cohort. On average, 235,054 unique TCR beta nucleotide sequences were sequenced per donor among 350 to 400 genotyped donors of the cohort, with 15% to 20% of those sequences being non-productive.

The paper as a whole reports these results and caveats: According to a later analysis, most CMV-associated TCR beta chains appeared to be HLA-restricted, and the HLA associations seemed to be driven largely by CMV exposure. In a later analysis, several top co-occurrence clusters were reported to appear linked to parvovirus B19, influenza, CMV and Epstein-Barr virus. Assigning TCR associations to individual alleles was difficult when HLA alleles, especially DR and DQ, strongly co-occurred. In both the original and validation cohorts, the classifier was reported to diagnose cytomegalovirus status with high specificity and sensitivity. Across donors, most TCR sequences were observed very rarely, whereas some public TCRs were present in many individuals. A later genetic analysis reported fewer N-insertions in productive TCRs among donors in an Asian-associated ancestry cluster than the roughly 700-donor mean. This cohort had only TCR beta chains sequenced, and the lack of alpha or paired-chain data limited which features could be detected. In a later analysis, HLA-associated TCR beta chains showed more clonal expansion and lower generation probabilities than non-associated chains that were equally common. HLA typing was unavailable for some donors at each locus, so association tests used only the typed subset. The presence/absence analyses assumed that sequencing depth was roughly uniform across donors, and that assumption may not be true. In a later analysis, TCR association rates were found to vary across HLA loci, with the most associated TCRs seen for DRB1 alleles and the fewest for HLA-C alleles. A total of 150 to 200 TCR beta chains were listed by the study as associated with cytomegalovirus. Approximately 18 rarely observed V segments, including chromosome 9 orphons, were excluded from the earlier analysis of about 610 of the donors because counts were too low. In vitro tests confirmed that three of the cytomegalovirus-associated TCR beta chains recognize cytomegalovirus antigens. Linkage disequilibrium might explain the correlated functional status among segregating V segments, but an unknown experimental factor could not be excluded. According to the authors, the approach could potentially be generalized to other disease states and immunological phenotypes. Some IMGT-functional V segments, including TRBV6-2 and TRBV6-3, could not be told apart with the 87-base-pair reads, so those segments were excluded. An earlier analysis of approximately 540 of the donors showed that most TCR beta V segments appeared in productive rearrangements either about 90% or about 30% of the time, which broadly matched IMGT annotations. A further reported finding was that TCR beta sequences accurately predicted the HLA-A and HLA-B alleles for most subjects in the first cohort. A later analysis associated 16,951 TCR beta sequences with specific HLA alleles at a false discovery rate of 0.05. V-gene and J-gene trimming of TCR beta chains was associated with a missense DCLRE1C variant in a later genetic analysis, and the association was replicated in an independent cohort. CMV serostatus was the only immune exposure information available for the cohort. A group of highly shared sequence variants was considered likely to be a technical artifact of the sequencing pipeline.

Library creation used the immunoSEQ multiplex PCR assay. For the multiplex PCR, a mixture combining 60 forward primers for TCR Vbeta segments and 13 reverse primers for TCR Jbeta segments was used. The CDR3 region of rearranged TCR beta genes was amplified from genomic DNA with a multiplex PCR assay. The amplified TCR beta libraries were sequenced on the Illumina HiSeq System as 87-base-pair reads. The original pipeline was this. A later analysis tallied approximately 87 million unique TCR beta chains across the 666 repertoires, and approximately 12 million of those chains were shared by two or more donors. Raw reads were error-corrected and collapsed into unique sequences by a nearest-neighbor algorithm in which closely related sequences were merged to remove PCR and sequencing errors. V, D and J gene segments were assigned by aligning CDR3 sequences to IMGT reference sequences. For a sequence to be retained, a match of at least six nucleotides was required to both a V gene segment and a J gene segment. Rearrangements were classified as productive when the CDR3 lacked stop codons and remained in frame with V and J, and all other rearrangements were classified as non-productive. Following IMGT convention, CDR3 was defined as the stretch from the second conserved V-encoded cysteine to the conserved J-encoded phenylalanine. The earlier analysis of fewer than 700 of the donors excluded sequences that lacked an unambiguous match to a single V gene segment. An earlier analysis of some 610 of the donors called V segments functional above 56.7% productive rearrangements and segregating when the between-donor standard deviation exceeded 5%. A statistical classification framework was built for diagnosing cytomegalovirus status from the catalog of TCR beta chain sequences. In a later analysis, V and J genes were assigned by comparing TCR nucleotide sequences against IMGT/GENE-DB human TR gene sequences. The TCRdist pipeline was used in a later analysis to assign CDR3 sequences and most-parsimonious VDJ recombination scenarios. In a later analysis, each TCR beta chain was defined by its CDR3 amino acid sequence together with its V-gene family, and reads lacking a unique V-gene family were excluded. To address suspected cross-contamination and a sequencing artifact, a later analysis removed approximately 600 highly shared, low-generation-probability nucleotide sequences. For each public chain, a later analysis derived a clonal expansion index from normalized ranks of inferred template counts within each repertoire. In a later analysis, generation probabilities were computed using a VDJ recombination model fitted to out-of-frame rearrangements, and the results were checked against IGoR. Hypergeometric tests were used in a later analysis to score TCR-TCR, TCR-HLA and TCR-CMV co-occurrence, with a repertoire-size bias correction applied to the TCR pairs. A later analysis estimated false discovery rates by permuting HLA or CMV assignments 20 times. In a later analysis, co-occurring TCRs were grouped with DBSCAN, and TCRdist sequence similarity was added when clustering was performed within HLA-allele-positive subsets. Repertoires with fewer than 30,000 or more than 120,000 public chains were left out of co-occurrence clustering, as were five repertoires with anomalous nucleotide sharing. Sourced from immuneACCESS, this table was stored by TCRdb with only in-frame sequences that have V and J called. A share of the clones is absent; for the studies checked, an unresolved V gene accounts for under half, and the remainder has no known explanation. V, J and clone size reflect that table, while D and trimming were determined from the DNA. The data table for this sample lists 55,000 or so clones. The top ten hold approximately 9.9% of the sample.

The germline V end is reduced by 4 bases and the J end by 5 bases; junction bases left unmatched: 7. There are 14 amino acids in the CDR3, from cysteine to phenylalanine inclusive. Only the CDR3 DNA stays, 42 bases, in frame from base 1. The germline V gene yields SGHTS for CDR1 and YDEGEE for CDR2. Regarding this clone: Its target antigen remains unknown.

The cohort was made up of approximately 670 healthy bone marrow donors. All cohort members were sampled while nominally healthy, although unrecorded immune exposures were likely present. The donor tested CMV seropositive, placing the donor among the 250 to 350 seropositive members of the cohort. Each donor provided a peripheral blood sample, and peripheral blood mononuclear cells were used for TCR beta sequencing. The Qiagen DNeasy Blood Extraction Kit was used to extract genomic DNA from the blood cell samples. The material sequenced was PBMCs. The source is a woman between 45 and 60 years old in good health and CMV-seropositive. The V and J genes are TRBV5-8 and TRBJ2-3; 7 bases in between match TRBD1. The CDR3 protein: CASSPPGQEDTQYF. The bases read TGTGCCAGCAGCCCGCCTGGACAGGAAGATACGCAGTATTTT.